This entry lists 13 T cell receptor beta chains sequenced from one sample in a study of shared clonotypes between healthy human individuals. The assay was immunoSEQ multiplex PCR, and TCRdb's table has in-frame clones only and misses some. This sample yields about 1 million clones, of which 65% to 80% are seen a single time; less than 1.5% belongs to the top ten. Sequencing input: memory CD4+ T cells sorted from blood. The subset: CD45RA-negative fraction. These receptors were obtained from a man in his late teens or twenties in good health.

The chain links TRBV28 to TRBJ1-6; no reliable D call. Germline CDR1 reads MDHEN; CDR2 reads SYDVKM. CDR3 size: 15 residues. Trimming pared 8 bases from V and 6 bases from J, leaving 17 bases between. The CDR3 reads CASFGPLVGNSPLHF. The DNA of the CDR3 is TGTGCCAGCTTCGGACCGCTCGTCGGTAATTCACCCCTCCACTTT. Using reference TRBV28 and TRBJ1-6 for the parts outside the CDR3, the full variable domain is DVKVTQSSRYLVKRTGEKVFLECVQDMDHENMFWYRQDPGLGLRLIYFSYDVKMKEKGDIPEGYSVSREKKERFSLILESASTNQTSMYLCASFGPLVGNSPLHFGNGTRLTVT.

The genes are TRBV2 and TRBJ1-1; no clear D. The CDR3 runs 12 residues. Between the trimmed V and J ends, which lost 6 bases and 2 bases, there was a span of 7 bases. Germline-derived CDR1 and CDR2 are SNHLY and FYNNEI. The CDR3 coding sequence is TGTGCCAGCAGGGTATTCAACACTGAAGCTTTCTTT. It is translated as CASRVFNTEAFF. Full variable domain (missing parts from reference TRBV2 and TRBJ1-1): EPEVTQTPSHQVTQMGQEVILRCVPISNHLYFYWYRQILGQKVEFLVSFYNNEISEKSEIFDDQFSVERPDGSNFTLKIRSTKLEDSAMYFCASRVFNTEAFFGQGTRLTVV.

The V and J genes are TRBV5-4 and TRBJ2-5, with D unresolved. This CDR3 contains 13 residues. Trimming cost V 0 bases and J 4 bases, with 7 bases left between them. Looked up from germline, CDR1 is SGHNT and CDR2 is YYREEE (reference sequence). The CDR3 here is CASSLASGETQYF. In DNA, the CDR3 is TGTGCCAGCAGCTTGGCCTCGGGAGAGACCCAGTACTTC.

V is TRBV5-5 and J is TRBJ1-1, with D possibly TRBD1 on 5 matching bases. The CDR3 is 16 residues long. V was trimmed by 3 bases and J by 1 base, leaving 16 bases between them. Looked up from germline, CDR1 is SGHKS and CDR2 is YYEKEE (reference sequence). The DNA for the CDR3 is TGTGCCAGCAGCTGGGGGTCTGTGCAGAAGAACACTGAAGCTTTCTTT. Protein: CASSWGSVQKNTEAFF. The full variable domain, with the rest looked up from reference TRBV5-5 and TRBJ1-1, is DAGVTQSPTHLIKTRGQQVTLRCSPISGHKSVSWYQQVLGQGPQFIFQYYEKEERGRGNFPDRFSARQFPNYSSELNVNALLLGDSALYLCASSWGSVQKNTEAFFGQGTRLTVV.

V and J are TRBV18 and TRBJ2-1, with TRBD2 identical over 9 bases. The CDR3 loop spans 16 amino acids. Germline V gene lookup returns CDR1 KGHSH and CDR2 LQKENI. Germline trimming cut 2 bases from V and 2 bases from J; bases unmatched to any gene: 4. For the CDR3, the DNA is TGTGCCAGCTCACCAAGTCGCGGGAGGGCCTACAATGAGCAGTTCTTC. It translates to CASSPSRGRAYNEQFF.

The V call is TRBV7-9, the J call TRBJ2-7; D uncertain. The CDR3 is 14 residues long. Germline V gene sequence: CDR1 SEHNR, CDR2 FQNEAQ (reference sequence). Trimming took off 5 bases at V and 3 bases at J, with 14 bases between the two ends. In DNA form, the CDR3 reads TGTGCCAGCAGCCTAAACAACGTGAACTACGAGCAGTACTTC. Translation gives CASSLNNVNYEQYF.

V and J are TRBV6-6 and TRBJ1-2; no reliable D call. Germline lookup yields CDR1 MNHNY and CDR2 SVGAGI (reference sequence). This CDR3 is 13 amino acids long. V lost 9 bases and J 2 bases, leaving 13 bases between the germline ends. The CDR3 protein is CASLGRGNYGYTF. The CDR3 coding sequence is TGTGCCAGTCTTGGGCGCGGAAACTATGGCTACACCTTC.

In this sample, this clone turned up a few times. This CDR3 is CASSQLTGAPYGYTF. CDR3 coding DNA: TGTGCCAGCAGTCAATTGACAGGTGCCCCTTATGGCTACACCTTC. This chain connects TRBV28 to TRBJ1-2; TRBD1 is a possible D gene (6 bases). CDR1 is MDHEN and CDR2 is SYDVKM in the germline V gene. The V end lost 5 bases, the J end lost 5 bases, and 18 bases lay between the germline ends. The CDR3 sequence is 15 residues long.

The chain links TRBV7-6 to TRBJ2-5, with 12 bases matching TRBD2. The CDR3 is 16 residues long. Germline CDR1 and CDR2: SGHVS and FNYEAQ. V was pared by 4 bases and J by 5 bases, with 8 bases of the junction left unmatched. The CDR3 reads CASSSPSGGAIETQYF. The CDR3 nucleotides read TGTGCCAGCAGCTCACCTAGCGGGGGGGCGATTGAGACCCAGTACTTC.

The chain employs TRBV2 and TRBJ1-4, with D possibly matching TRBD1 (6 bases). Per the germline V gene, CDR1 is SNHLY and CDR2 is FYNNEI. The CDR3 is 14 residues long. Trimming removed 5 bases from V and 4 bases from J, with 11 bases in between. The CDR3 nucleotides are TGTGCCAGCAGTTCGGACAGATATAATGAAAAACTGTTTTTT. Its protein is CASSSDRYNEKLFF.

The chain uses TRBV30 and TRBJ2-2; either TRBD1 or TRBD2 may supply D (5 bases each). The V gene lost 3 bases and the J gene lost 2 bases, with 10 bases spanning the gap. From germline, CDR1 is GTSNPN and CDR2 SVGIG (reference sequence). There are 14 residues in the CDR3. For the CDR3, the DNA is TGTGCCTGGAGCCCGGGGCACAACACCGGGGAGCTGTTTTTT. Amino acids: CAWSPGHNTGELFF.

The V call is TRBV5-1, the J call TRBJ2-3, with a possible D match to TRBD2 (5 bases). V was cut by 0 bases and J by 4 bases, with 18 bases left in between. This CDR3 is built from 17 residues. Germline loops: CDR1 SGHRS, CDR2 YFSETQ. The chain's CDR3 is CASSLADSTRIPDTQYF. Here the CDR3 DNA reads TGCGCCAGCAGCTTGGCCGATTCAACTAGAATCCCAGATACGCAGTATTTT.

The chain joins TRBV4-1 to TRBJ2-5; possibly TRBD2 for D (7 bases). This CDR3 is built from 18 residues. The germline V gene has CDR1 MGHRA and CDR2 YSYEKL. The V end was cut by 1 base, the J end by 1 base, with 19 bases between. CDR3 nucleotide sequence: TGCGCCAGCAGCCAAGGTTCCTACCTCGCGGGGGCCCAAGAGACCCAGTACTTC. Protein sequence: CASSQGSYLAGAQETQYF.